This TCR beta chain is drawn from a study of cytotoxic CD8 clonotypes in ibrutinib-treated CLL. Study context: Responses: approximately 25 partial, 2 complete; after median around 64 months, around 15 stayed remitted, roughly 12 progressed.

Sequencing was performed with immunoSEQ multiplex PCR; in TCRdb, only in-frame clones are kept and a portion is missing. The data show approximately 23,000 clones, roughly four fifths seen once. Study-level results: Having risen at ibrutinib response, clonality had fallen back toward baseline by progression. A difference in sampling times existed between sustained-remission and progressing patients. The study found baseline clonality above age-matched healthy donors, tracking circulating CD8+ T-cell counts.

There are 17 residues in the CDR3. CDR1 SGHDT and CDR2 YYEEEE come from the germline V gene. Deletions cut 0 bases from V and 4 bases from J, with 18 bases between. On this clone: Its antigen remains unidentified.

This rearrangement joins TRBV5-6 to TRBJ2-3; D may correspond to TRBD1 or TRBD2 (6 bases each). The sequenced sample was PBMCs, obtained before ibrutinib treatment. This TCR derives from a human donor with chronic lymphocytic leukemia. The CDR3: CASSLAFMGGAADTQYF. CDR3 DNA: TGTGCCAGCAGCTTGGCATTCATGGGGGGCGCGGCAGATACGCAGTATTTT. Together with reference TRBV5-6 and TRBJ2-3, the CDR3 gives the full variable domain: DAGVTQSPTHLIKTRGQQVTLRCSPKSGHDTVSWYQQALGQGPQFIFQYYEEEERQRGNFPDRFSGHQFPNYSSELNVNALLLGDSALYLCASSLAFMGGAADTQYFGPGTRLTVL.